This record looks at one TCR beta chain sequence and its context. Its antigen is unknown. Profiled with immunoSEQ multiplex PCR; TCRdb holds only in-frame clones, not every one. Altogether over 20,000 clones are present, less than 75% being singletons, with the ten largest covering roughly 25%. This entry comes from a study of PD-1 blockade in classical Hodgkin lymphoma. Whole-study results and caveats: Compared with healthy donors, newly diagnosed patients reportedly showed lower baseline TCR diversity.

Between the trimmed V and J ends, which lost 4 bases and 0 bases, there was a span of 5 bases. The CDR3 has 13 residues. CDR1 SGHRS and CDR2 YFSETQ come from the germline V gene. Every single patient, without exception, relapsed after autologous stem cell transplantation, and brentuximab vedotin exposure varied. Complete response, partial response or progressive disease made up the best responses. The specimen comprised peripheral blood mononuclear cells (PBMCs), sampled before the second cycle of nivolumab. The chain couples TRBV5-1 to TRBJ1-3; no clear D gene. The TCR sequence derives from a human donor with classical Hodgkin lymphoma. The CDR3, as DNA: TGCGCCAGCAGCCGGGACTCTGGAAACACCATATATTTT. Translating it yields CASSRDSGNTIYF.